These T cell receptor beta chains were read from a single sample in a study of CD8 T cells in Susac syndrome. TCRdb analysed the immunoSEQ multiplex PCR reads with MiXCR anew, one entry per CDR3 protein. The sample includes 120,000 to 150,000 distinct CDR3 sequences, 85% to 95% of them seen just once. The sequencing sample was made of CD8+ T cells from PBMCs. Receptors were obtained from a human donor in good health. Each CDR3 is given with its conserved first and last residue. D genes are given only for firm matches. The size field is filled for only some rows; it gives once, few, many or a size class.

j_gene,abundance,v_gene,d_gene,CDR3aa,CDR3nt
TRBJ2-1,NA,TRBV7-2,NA,CASSLGGVDEQFF,TGTGCCAGCAGCTTAGGGGGGGTGGATGAGCAGTTCTTC
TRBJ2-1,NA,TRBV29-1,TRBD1,CSVQDRGITSYNEQFF,TGCAGCGTCCAGGACAGGGGAATAACCTCCTACAATGAGCAGTTCTTC
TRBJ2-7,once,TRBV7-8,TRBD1,CATGQAFSYEQYF,TGTGCCACCGGACAGGCGTTCTCCTACGAGCAGTACTTC
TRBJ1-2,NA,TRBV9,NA,CASSVDPGTQNGYTF,TGTGCCAGCAGCGTCGATCCCGGGACGCAGAACGGCTACACCTTC
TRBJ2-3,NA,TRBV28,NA,CASSGTGSSTDTQYF,TGTGCCAGCAGCGGCACGGGGAGTAGCACAGATACGCAGTATTTT
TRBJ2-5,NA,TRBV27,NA,CASSFGAIGETQYF,TGTGCCAGCAGTTTTGGGGCGATTGGAGAGACCCAGTACTTC
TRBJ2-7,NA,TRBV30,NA,CAWSPGYEQYF,TGTGCCTGGAGCCCAGGGTACGAGCAGTACTTC
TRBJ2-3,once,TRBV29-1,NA,CSVQGDTQYF,TGCAGCGTTCAAGGAGATACGCAGTATTTT
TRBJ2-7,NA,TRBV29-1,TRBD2,CSVGELAGDSGLGYEQYF,TGCAGCGTAGGGGAACTAGCGGGAGACTCGGGGCTCGGCTACGAGCAGTACTTC
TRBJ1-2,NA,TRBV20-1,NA,CSRDDGGYTF,TGCAGCCGGGACGACGGAGGCTACACCTTC
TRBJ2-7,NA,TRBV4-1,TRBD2,CASSRSLAGGGEQYF,TGCGCCAGCAGCCGGTCACTAGCGGGAGGGGGCGAGCAGTACTTC
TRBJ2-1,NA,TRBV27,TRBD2,CASTLFSGSEQFF,TGTGCCAGCACACTGTTTAGCGGGAGTGAGCAGTTCTTC
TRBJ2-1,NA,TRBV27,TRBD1,CASIPGRGLSDEQFF,TGTGCCAGCATCCCGGGCAGGGGGCTTAGCGATGAGCAGTTCTTC
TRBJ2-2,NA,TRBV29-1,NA,CSVDPATNTGELFF,TGCAGCGTTGACCCAGCTACGAACACCGGGGAGCTGTTTTTT
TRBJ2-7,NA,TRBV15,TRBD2,CATSRVGASGMYEQYF,TGTGCCACCAGCAGAGTTGGGGCTAGCGGAATGTACGAGCAGTACTTC
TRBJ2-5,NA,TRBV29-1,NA,CSVGVRETQYF,TGCAGCGTTGGAGTCCGAGAGACCCAGTACTTC
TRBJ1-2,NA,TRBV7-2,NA,CASSSLPGVGVYGYTF,TGTGCCAGCAGCTCCCTTCCAGGGGTGGGAGTCTATGGCTACACCTTC
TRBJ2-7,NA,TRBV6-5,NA,CASSYSWGDEQYF,TGTGCCAGCAGTTACTCATGGGGGGACGAGCAGTACTTC
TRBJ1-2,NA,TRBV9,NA,CASSVDVGSNYGYTF,TGTGCCAGCAGCGTAGATGTAGGTTCTAACTATGGCTACACCTTC
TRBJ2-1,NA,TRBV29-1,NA,CSVEGGLGYNEQFF,TGCAGCGTTGAAGGAGGGTTGGGATACAATGAGCAGTTCTTC
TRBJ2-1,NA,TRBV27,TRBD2,CASSLTGGGNEQFF,TGTGCCAGCAGTTTAACGGGAGGAGGGAATGAGCAGTTCTTC
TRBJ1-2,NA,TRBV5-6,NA,CASRQEQGNYGYTF,TGTGCCAGCAGGCAAGAACAGGGAAACTATGGCTACACCTTC
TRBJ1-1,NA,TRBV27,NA,CASQDTGSTEAFF,TGTGCCAGCCAGGATACAGGGAGTACTGAAGCTTTCTTT
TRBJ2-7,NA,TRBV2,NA,CASSEAFSTAYEQYF,TGTGCCAGCAGTGAAGCATTTTCGACAGCCTACGAGCAGTACTTC
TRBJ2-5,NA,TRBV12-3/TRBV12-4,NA,CASSLQGIGGETQYF,TGTGCCAGCAGTCTTCAGGGTATTGGGGGTGAGACCCAGTACTTC
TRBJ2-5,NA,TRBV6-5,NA,CASRDWETQYF,TGTGCCAGCAGAGATTGGGAGACCCAGTACTTC
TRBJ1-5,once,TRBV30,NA,CAWHSNQPQHF,TGTGCCTGGCATAGCAATCAGCCCCAGCATTTT
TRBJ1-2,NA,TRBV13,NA,CASSDENGDYGYTF,TGTGCCAGCAGCGACGAAAACGGGGACTATGGCTACACCTTC
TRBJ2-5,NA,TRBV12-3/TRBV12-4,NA,CASSLGTPSETQYF,TGTGCCAGCAGTTTAGGGACCCCGTCCGAGACCCAGTACTTC
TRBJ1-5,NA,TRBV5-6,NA,CASSFRVSNQPQHF,TGTGCCAGCAGCTTCAGGGTTTCAAATCAGCCCCAGCATTTT
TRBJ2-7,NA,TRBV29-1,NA,CSVSFGVRGYEQYF,TGCAGCGTTAGCTTCGGCGTCCGGGGGTACGAGCAGTACTTC
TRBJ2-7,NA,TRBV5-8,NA,CASSGQAFHEQYF,TGTGCCAGCAGCGGTCAGGCTTTCCACGAGCAGTACTTC
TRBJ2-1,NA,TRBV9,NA,CASSVEDPYNEQFF,TGTGCCAGCAGCGTAGAAGACCCCTACAATGAGCAGTTCTTC
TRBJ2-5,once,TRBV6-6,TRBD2,CASSYSRTSGSETQYF,TGTGCCAGCAGTTACTCGCGGACTAGCGGGAGTGAGACCCAGTACTTC
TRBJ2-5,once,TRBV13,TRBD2,CASSLRLAGEETQYF,TGTGCCAGCAGCCTCAGACTAGCGGGAGAGGAGACCCAGTACTTC
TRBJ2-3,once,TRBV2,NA,CASSGGTSSTDTQYF,TGTGCCAGCAGTGGCGGGACCTCCAGCACAGATACGCAGTATTTT
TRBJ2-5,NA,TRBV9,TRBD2,CASGRTSGQETQYF,TGTGCCAGCGGGAGGACTAGCGGACAAGAGACCCAGTACTTC
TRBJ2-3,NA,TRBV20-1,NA,CSAGPIASTDTQYF,TGCAGTGCTGGCCCCATAGCGAGCACAGATACGCAGTATTTT
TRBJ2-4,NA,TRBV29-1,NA,CSVVELAPNIQYF,TGCAGCGTTGTGGAACTAGCTCCCAACATTCAGTACTTC
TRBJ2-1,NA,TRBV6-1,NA,CASTFPNNEQFF,TGTGCCAGCACGTTCCCTAACAATGAGCAGTTCTTC
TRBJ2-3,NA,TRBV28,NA,CASSLAGAQDTQYF,TGTGCCAGCAGTTTAGCGGGGGCACAGGATACGCAGTATTTT